The 16 T cell receptor beta chains presented below share a single source sample, sequenced in a study of blood T cells in healthy people across ages. A second roughly 6 to 11 cycle PCR used barcoded and J-beta primers. Via MiXCR, TCRdb re-called the 5' RACE reads, giving one row per CDR3 protein. The data show over a million distinct CDR3 sequences, around two fifths seen once. The sequenced sample was blood. Receptors originate from a woman aged 18-29 years in good health.

In its sample, this clonotype was seen a few times. The rearrangement uses TRBV2 and TRBJ2-3; the D gene is possibly TRBD2 (6 bases). Trimming removed 0 bases from V and 5 bases from J, with 15 bases in between. Germline loops: CDR1 SNHLY, CDR2 FYNNEI. The CDR3 has 16 residues. For the CDR3, the DNA is TGTGCCAGCAGTGAAGCCGGAGGAGGGGATAGAGATACGCAGTATTTT. Translation: CASSEAGGGDRDTQYF.

The chain is built from TRBV20-1 and TRBJ2-3; maybe TRBD2 (5 bases). The CDR3 has 13 amino acids. CDR1 DFQATT and CDR2 SNEGSKA come from the germline V gene (reference sequence). The V and J ends lost 6 bases and 0 bases respectively, with 10 bases between them. The CDR3 nucleotides read TGCAGTGCCGCGGGCGGGAGCACAGATACGCAGTATTTT. Its protein product is CSAAGGSTDTQYF.

The V call is TRBV4-1, the J call TRBJ2-5; TRBD2 aligns across 12 bases. Germline CDR1 is MGHRA and CDR2 is YSYEKL. V gave up 3 bases and J gave up 11 bases; unmatched junction bases: 13. The CDR3 has 16 amino acids. Here the CDR3 DNA reads TGCGCCAGCAGCCAGGAACTAGCGGGGGGAACCAATGAGCAGTACTTC. Translating it yields CASSQELAGGTNEQYF.

About this clonotype itself: One end of the junction varies from germline; a read error may be responsible. The chain has TRBV4-1 and TRBJ2-3, with 9 bases aligning to TRBD1. The germline V gene encodes CDR1 MGHRA and CDR2 YSYEKL. This CDR3 is built from 15 residues. CDR3 DNA: TGCGCCAGCAGCCTAACAGGGGGCAGTACAGATATGCAGTATTTT. Its protein is CASSLTGGSTDMQYF.

This clonotype showed up just a few times. V usage is TRBV10-3 and J usage is TRBJ1-2; 9 bases fit TRBD1. With 3 bases clipped from V and 5 bases from J, the junction kept 4 bases outside the gene matches. Germline V lookup: CDR1 ENHRY, CDR2 SYGVKD. The CDR3 contains 14 residues. The CDR3 is CAISDGTGRYGYTF. CDR3 DNA sequence: TGTGCCATCAGTGACGGGACAGGGCGGTATGGCTACACCTTC.

The V and J genes are TRBV28 and TRBJ1-2; no firm D call. The V gene lost 8 bases and the J gene lost 4 bases, with 8 bases spanning the gap. CDR1 MDHEN and CDR2 SYDVKM come from the germline V gene. CDR3 length equals 11 residues. As DNA, the CDR3 is TGTGCCAGCCACAAAGGCTATGGCTACACCTTC. Protein: CASHKGYGYTF.

The chain has TRBV4-2 and TRBJ1-5, with TRBD1 matching over 7 bases. The V segment lost 1 base and the J segment 6 bases; nucleotides outside the gene matches: 6. This CDR3 region has 15 residues. CDR1 and CDR2 from the germline V gene are LGHNA and YNFKEQ. This CDR3 reads CASSQGGQGGQPQHF. CDR3 nucleotides: TGTGCCAGCAGCCAAGGAGGGCAGGGGGGTCAGCCCCAGCATTTT.

This rearrangement joins TRBV7-2 to TRBJ2-3; D unresolved. This CDR3 is built from 14 residues. The germline V and J ends were trimmed by 5 bases and 6 bases, with 15 bases remaining between them. Germline-derived CDR1 and CDR2 are SGHTA and FQGNSA. CDR3 loop: CASSAVGFADTQYF. The CDR3 DNA sequence: TGTGCCAGCAGCGCTGTCGGATTCGCCGATACGCAGTATTTT. The complete variable domain, with remaining parts taken from reference TRBV7-2 and TRBJ2-3, reads GAGVSQSPSNKVTEKGKDVELRCDPISGHTALYWYRQSLGQGLEFLIYFQGNSAPDKSGLPSDRFSAERTGGSVSTLTIQRTQQEDSAVYLCASSAVGFADTQYFGPGTRLTVL.

The CDR3 sequence: CASSLTGGYIANYGYTF. The CDR3 nucleotides read TGTGCCAGCAGTTTAACAGGGGGCTATATAGCTAACTATGGCTACACCTTC. The J gene is TRBJ1-2, the V gene TRBV27; 9 nucleotides match TRBD1. The germline gives CDR1 MNHEY, CDR2 SMNVEV (reference sequence). The V gene end was trimmed by 2 bases and the J gene end by 0 bases; junction bases not matched to a gene: 7. This CDR3 is built from 17 residues.

J is TRBJ2-5 and V is TRBV7-2; 8 bases agree with TRBD1. V was clipped by 4 bases and J by 4 bases; unmatched bases: 14. CDR3 length equals 17 residues. Looked up from germline, CDR1 is SGHTA and CDR2 is FQGNSA. CDR3 in DNA: TGTGCCAGCAGCTCGCCCCCAGGACAGGGCGATGCAGAGACCCAGTACTTC. It specifies CASSSPPGQGDAETQYF.

This clonotype turned up a few times. The CDR3 nucleotides are TGCGCCAGCAGCTTGGCCGAGGGACAGATTTTCTATGGCTACACCTTC. Its protein product is CASSLAEGQIFYGYTF. This chain joins TRBV5-1 and TRBJ1-2; 7 bases map to TRBD1. Germline values: CDR1 SGHRS, CDR2 YFSETQ. With V trimmed by 0 bases and J by 4 bases, 9 bases remained unmatched. The CDR3 runs 16 residues.

The chain joins TRBV3-1 to TRBJ2-1; 9 bases align to TRBD2. The J call may be faulty, since TRBJ2-7 better matches the DNA end. The CDR3 loop spans 16 amino acids. Germline V CDR1 and CDR2: LGHDT, YNNKEL (reference sequence). CDR3 sequence: CASSQGGGDTYNEQYF. The CDR3 nucleotides are TGTGCCAGCAGCCAAGGCGGGGGGGATACCTACAATGAGCAGTACTTC.

The J gene is TRBJ2-7, the V gene TRBV7-2, with D uncertain. The ends were cut back, 2 bases at V and 2 bases at J, with 10 bases in the middle. Germline lookup yields CDR1 SGHTA and CDR2 FQGNSA. The CDR3 sequence is 14 residues long. This chain's CDR3 is CASSLYNLAYEQYF. In nucleotides, the CDR3 is TGTGCCAGCAGCTTATATAACTTGGCCTACGAGCAGTACTTC.

Only one count was recorded for this clonotype. The chain recombines TRBV4-2 with TRBJ1-2; D call uncertain. Deletions cut 0 bases from V and 4 bases from J, with 12 bases between. Germline V gene data show CDR1 as LGHNA and CDR2 as YNFKEQ. This CDR3 contains 15 residues. Here the CDR3 reads CASSQDGAEGYGYTF. The CDR3 DNA reads TGTGCCAGCAGCCAAGACGGCGCCGAGGGCTATGGCTACACCTTC.

The sample holds many counts of this clonotype. CDR3 coding DNA: TGTGCCAGCAGCCCTGGGACTAGCAACTACAATGAGCAGTTCTTC. Its protein is CASSPGTSNYNEQFF. V is TRBV7-3 and J is TRBJ2-1; 9 bases are a match to TRBD2. The J segment lost 3 bases and the V segment lost 5 bases, leaving 5 bases of the junction unmatched. Germline V gives CDR1 SGHTA, CDR2 FQGTGA. The CDR3 totals 15 residues.

The chain links TRBV9 to TRBJ2-1; 8 nucleotides line up with TRBD1. V was clipped by 0 bases and J by 6 bases; unmatched bases: 8. This CDR3 contains 16 residues. The germline CDR1 and CDR2 sequences are SGDLS and YYNGEE. The CDR3: CASSVGSPTGVNEQFF. The CDR3 coding sequence is TGTGCCAGCAGCGTAGGTTCCCCGACAGGGGTCAATGAGCAGTTCTTC. The whole variable domain, filled in from reference TRBV9 and TRBJ2-1, reads DSGVTQTPKHLITATGQRVTLRCSPRSGDLSVYWYQQSLDQGLQFLIQYYNGEERAKGNILERFSAQQFPDLHSELNLSSLELGDSALYFCASSVGSPTGVNEQFFGPGTRLTVL.